This T cell receptor (beta chain) was retrieved from a study of T cells after yellow fever vaccination. Production of TCR cDNA was by 5'RACE template switching, which also added a universal primer site and UMIs. TCRdb independently ran MiXCR on the 5' RACE reads; one entry per CDR3 protein. The sample contains some 560,000 distinct CDR3 sequences, about 15% of which appear only once. CDR1 is DFQATT and CDR2 is SNEGSKA in the germline V gene (reference sequence). This CDR3 is 14 amino acids long. Trimming removed 1 base from V and 3 bases from J; junction bases left unmatched: 3. The sequence derives from a man between 18 and 35 years old who received the YFV17D yellow fever vaccine. The genes are TRBV20-1 and TRBJ1-5, with 7 bases fitting TRBD1. The sequencing here drew on PBMCs, taken about 5 days after the first yellow fever vaccination. CDR3 region: CSARAGQNNQPQHF. In DNA, the CDR3 is TGCAGTGCTAGAGCGGGACAGAACAATCAGCCCCAGCATTTT.